The T cell receptor (beta chain) described here comes from a study of blood T cell repertoires in COVID-19. V dropped 6 bases and J dropped 3 bases, with 8 bases sitting between them. CDR3 length equals 12 residues. Per germline, CDR1 SEHNR and CDR2 FQNEAQ (reference sequence). Under the authors' procedure: Researchers report that nucleated cell counts were estimated from reference gene primer amplification. Method: immunoSEQ multiplex PCR; TCRdb's copy keeps in-frame clones and lacks some. That table furnishes V, J and clone size, whereas the DNA furnished D and trimming. Of some 120,000 clones listed, about 87% are singletons.

The clonotype comes from a woman between 50 and 59 years old with acute or convalescent COVID-19. Sequenced material: peripheral blood. V usage is TRBV7-9 and J usage is TRBJ1-1; D not resolved. The CDR3 loop reads CASSYGDTEAFF. For the CDR3, the DNA is TGTGCCAGCAGTTACGGGGACACTGAAGCTTTCTTT.